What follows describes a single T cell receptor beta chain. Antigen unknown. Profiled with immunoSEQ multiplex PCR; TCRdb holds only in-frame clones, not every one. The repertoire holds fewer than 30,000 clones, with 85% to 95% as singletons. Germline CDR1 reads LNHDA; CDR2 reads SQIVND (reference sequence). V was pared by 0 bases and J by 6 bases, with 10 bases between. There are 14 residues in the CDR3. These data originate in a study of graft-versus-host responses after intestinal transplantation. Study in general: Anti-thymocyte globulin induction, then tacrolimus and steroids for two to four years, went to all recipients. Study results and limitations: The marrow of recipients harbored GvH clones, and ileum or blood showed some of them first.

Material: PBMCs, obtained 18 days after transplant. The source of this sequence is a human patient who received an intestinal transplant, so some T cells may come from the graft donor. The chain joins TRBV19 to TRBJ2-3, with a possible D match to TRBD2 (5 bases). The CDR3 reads CASSIDRDGDTQYF. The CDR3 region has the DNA TGTGCCAGTAGTATAGATCGGGATGGGGATACGCAGTATTTT.